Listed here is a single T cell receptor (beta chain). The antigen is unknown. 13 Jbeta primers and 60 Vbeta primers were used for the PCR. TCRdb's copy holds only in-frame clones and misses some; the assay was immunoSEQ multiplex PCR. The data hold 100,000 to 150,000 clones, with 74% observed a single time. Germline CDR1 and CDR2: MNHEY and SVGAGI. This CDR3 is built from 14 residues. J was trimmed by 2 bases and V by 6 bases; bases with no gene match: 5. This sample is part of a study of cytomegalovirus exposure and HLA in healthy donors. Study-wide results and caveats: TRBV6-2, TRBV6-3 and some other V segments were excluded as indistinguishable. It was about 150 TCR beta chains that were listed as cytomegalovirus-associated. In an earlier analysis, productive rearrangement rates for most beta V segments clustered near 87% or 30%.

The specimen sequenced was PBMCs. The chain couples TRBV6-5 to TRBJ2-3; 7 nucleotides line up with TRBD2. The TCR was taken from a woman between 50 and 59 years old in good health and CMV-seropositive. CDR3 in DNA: TGTGCCAGCAGCCGAAGCGGGACCACAGATACGCAGTATTTT. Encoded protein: CASSRSGTTDTQYF.